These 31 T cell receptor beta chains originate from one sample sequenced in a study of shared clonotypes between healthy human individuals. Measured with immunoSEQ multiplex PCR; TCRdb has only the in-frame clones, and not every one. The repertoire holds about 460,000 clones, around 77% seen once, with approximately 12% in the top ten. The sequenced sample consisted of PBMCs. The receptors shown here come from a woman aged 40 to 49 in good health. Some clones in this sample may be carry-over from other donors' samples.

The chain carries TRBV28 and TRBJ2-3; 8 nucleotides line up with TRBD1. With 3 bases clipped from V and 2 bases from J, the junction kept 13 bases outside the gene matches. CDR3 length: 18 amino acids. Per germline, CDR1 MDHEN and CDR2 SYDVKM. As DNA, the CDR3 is TGTGCCAGCAGTTTTTCCCCCCTGACAGGGGCAGACACAGATACGCAGTATTTT. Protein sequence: CASSFSPLTGADTDTQYF.

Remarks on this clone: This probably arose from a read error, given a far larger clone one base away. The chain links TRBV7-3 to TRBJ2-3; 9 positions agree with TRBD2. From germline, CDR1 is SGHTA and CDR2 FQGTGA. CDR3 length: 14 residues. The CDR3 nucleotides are TGTGCCAGCAGCTCCGGGACTAGCACAGGTACGCAGTATTTT. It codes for CASSSGTSTGTQYF.

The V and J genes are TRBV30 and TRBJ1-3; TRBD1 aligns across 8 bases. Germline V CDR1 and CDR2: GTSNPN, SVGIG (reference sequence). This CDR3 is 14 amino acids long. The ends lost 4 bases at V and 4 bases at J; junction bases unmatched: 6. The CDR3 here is CAWTQGAGGNTIYF. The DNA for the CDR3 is TGTGCCTGGACCCAGGGGGCGGGAGGAAACACCATATATTTT.

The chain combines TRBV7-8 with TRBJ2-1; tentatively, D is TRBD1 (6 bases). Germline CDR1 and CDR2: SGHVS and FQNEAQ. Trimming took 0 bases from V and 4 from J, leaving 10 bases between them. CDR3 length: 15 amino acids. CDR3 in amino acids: CASSLASTGYNEQFF. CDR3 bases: TGTGCCAGCAGCTTAGCGTCAACAGGGTACAATGAGCAGTTCTTC.

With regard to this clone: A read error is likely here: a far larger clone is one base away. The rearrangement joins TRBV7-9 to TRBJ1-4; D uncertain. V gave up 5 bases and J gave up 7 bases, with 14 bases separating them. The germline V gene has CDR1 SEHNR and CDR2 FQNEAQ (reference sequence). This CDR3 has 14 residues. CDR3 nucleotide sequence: TGTGCCAGCAGCACTGGACTGATCAGTGAAAAACTGTTTTTT. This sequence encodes CASSTGLISEKLFF.

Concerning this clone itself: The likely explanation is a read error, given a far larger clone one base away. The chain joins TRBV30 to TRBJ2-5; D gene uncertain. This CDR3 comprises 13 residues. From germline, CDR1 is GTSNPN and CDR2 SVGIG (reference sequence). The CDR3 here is CALSPAASVAQYF. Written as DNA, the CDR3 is TGTGCCTTGAGTCCCGCAGCCTCCGTGGCCCAGTACTTC.

CDR3 protein: CASSPPAGVSPGEQYF. In nucleotides, the CDR3 is TGTGCCAGCAGCCCCCCGGCGGGAGTCTCCCCGGGCGAGCAGTACTTC. The V and J genes are TRBV5-4 and TRBJ2-7; 7 bases are a match to TRBD2. This CDR3 spans 16 amino acids. Germline V CDR1 and CDR2: SGHNT, YYREEE (reference sequence). Trimming took 4 bases from V and 6 from J; bases not matched to a gene: 16.

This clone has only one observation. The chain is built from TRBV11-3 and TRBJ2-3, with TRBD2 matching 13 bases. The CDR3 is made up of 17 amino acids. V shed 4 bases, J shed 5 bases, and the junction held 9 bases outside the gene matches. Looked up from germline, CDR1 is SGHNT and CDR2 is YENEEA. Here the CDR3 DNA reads TGTGCCAGCAGCTCGGGACTAGCGGGGCCTCGGGGAGATACGCAGTATTTT. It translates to CASSSGLAGPRGDTQYF.

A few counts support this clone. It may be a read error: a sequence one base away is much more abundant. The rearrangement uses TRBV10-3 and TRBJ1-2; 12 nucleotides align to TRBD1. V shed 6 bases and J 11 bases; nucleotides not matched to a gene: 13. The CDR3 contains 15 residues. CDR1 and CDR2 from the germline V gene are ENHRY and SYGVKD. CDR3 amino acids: CAIRGDRGRNDRYTF. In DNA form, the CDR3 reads TGTGCCATCAGGGGGGACAGGGGGCGGAATGATCGGTACACCTTC.

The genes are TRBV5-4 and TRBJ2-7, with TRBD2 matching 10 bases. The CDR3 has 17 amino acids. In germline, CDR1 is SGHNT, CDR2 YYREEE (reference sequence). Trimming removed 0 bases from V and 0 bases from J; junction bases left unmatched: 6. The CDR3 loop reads CASSLAPSGSSSYEQYF. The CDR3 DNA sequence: TGTGCCAGCAGCTTGGCCCCTAGCGGGAGCAGCTCCTACGAGCAGTACTTC.

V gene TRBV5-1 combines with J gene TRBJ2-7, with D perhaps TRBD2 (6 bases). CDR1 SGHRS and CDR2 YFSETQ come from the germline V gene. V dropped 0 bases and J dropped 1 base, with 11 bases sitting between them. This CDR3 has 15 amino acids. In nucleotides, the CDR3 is TGCGCCAGCAGCTTGGCTGGTAGCGGTTCCTACGAGCAGTACTTC. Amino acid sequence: CASSLAGSGSYEQYF.

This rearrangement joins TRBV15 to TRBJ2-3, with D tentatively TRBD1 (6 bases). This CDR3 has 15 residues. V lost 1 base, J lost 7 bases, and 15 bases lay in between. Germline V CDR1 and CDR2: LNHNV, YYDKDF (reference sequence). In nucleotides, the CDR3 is TGTGCCACCAGCAGAGCCTCAGGGGTATCATATACGCAGTATTTT. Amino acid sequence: CATSRASGVSYTQYF. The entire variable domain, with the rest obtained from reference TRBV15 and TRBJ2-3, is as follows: DAMVIQNPRYQVTQFGKPVTLSCSQTLNHNVMYWYQQKSSQAPKLLFHYYDKDFNNEADTPDNFQSRRPNTSFCFLDIRSPGLGDTAMYLCATSRASGVSYTQYFGPGTRLTVL.

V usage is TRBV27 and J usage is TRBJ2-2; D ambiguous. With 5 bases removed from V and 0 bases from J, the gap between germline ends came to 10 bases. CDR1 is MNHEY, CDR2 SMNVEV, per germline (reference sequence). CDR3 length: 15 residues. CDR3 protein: CASSRGGANTGELFF. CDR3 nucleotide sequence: TGTGCCAGCAGTCGCGGTGGGGCGAACACCGGGGAGCTGTTTTTT.

In DNA form, the CDR3 reads TGCGCCAGCAGCCCTGTAAGGGCTAGCGGGAAAACCTACGAGCAGTACTTC. It encodes CASSPVRASGKTYEQYF. This chain connects TRBV4-1 to TRBJ2-7, with 9 bases that match TRBD2. Germline V gives CDR1 MGHRA, CDR2 YSYEKL. The V gene end was trimmed by 4 bases and the J gene end by 2 bases; junction bases not matched to a gene: 12. The CDR3 contains 17 residues.

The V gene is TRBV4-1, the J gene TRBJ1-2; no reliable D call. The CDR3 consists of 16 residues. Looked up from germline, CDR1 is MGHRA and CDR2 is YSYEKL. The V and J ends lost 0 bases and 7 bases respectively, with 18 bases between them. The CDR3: CASSQERPDSRFGYTF. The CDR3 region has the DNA TGCGCCAGCAGCCAAGAAAGGCCAGACTCTCGCTTTGGCTACACCTTC.

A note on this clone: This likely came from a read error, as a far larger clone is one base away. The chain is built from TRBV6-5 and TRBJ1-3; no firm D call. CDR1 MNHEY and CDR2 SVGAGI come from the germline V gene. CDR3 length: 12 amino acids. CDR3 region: CVSRTSGNTIYF. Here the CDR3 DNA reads TGTGTCAGCAGAACGTCTGGGAACACCATATATTTT.

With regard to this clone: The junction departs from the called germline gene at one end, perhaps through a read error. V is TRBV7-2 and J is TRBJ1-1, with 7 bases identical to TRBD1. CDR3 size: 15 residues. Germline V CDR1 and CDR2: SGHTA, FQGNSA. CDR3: CASSLEGTANTEAFF. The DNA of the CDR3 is TGCGCCAGCAGCTTGGAAGGGACAGCCAACACTGAAGCTTTCTTT.

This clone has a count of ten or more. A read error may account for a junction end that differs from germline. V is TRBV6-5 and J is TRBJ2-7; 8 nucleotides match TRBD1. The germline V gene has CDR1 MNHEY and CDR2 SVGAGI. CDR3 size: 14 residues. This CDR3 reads CASSTHRGFYERYF. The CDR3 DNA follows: TGTGCCAGCAGTACCCACAGGGGGTTCTACGAGCGGTACTTC.

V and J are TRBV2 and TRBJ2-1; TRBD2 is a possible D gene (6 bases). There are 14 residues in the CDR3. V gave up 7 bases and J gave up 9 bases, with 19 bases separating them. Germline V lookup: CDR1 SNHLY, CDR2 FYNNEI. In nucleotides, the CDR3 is TGTGCCAGCAACCTAGCGCACGGGGTAGGTGAGCAGTTCTTC. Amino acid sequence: CASNLAHGVGEQFF.

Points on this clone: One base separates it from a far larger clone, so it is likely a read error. CDR3 sequence (DNA): TGCAGCGAGCCCTCAAACTATGGCTACACCTTC. It specifies CSEPSNYGYTF. The rearrangement links TRBV29-1 to TRBJ1-2; no definite D call. The CDR3 has 11 amino acids. The germline V gene has CDR1 SQVTM and CDR2 ANQGSEA. Trimming stripped 7 bases from V and 2 bases from J, with 8 bases between.

The CDR3 region has the DNA TGCGCCAGCAGCCTATTGGGACTAGCGGGAGCCTACGAGCAGTACTTC. Translation gives CASSLLGLAGAYEQYF. The J gene is TRBJ2-7, the V gene TRBV4-1; 14 bases align to TRBD2. The germline CDR1 and CDR2 sequences are MGHRA and YSYEKL. The CDR3 consists of 16 residues. J was trimmed by 2 bases and V by 4 bases; bases with no gene match: 4.

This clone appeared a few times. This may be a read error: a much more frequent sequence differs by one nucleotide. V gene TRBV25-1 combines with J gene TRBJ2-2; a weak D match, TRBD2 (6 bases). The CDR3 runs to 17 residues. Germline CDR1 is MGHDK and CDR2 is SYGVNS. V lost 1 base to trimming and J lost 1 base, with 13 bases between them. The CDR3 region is CASSESVGRGNTGELFF. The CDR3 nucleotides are TGTGCCAGCAGTGAATCGGTCGGGAGAGGGAACACCGGGGAGCTGTTTTTT.

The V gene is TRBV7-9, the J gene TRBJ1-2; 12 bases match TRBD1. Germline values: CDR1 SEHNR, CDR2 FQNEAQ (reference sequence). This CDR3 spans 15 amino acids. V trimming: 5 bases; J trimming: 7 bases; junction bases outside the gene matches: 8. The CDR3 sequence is CASSPGTGGSVGYTF. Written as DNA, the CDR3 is TGTGCCAGCAGCCCCGGGACAGGGGGCTCGGTTGGCTACACCTTC.

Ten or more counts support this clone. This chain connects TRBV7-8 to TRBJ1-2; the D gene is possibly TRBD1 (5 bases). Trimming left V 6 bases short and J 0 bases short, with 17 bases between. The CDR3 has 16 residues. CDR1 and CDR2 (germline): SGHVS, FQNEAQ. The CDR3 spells CASSRTGTASNYGYTF. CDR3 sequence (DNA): TGTGCCAGCAGTCGAACCGGGACGGCCTCTAACTATGGCTACACCTTC.

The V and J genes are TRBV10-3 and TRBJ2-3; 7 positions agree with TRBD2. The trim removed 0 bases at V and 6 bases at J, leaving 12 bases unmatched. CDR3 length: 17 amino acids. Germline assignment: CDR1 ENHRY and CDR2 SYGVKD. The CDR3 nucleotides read TGTGCCATCAGTGAGTCTCCCTCGGCCGCGGGAGATGATACGCAGTATTTT. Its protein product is CAISESPSAAGDDTQYF.

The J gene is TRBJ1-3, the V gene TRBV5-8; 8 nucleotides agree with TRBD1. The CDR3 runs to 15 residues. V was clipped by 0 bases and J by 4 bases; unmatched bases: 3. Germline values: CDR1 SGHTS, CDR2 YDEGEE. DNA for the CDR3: TGTGCCAGCAGCTTGGTTCGGACAGGGGGAAACACCATATATTTT. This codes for CASSLVRTGGNTIYF.

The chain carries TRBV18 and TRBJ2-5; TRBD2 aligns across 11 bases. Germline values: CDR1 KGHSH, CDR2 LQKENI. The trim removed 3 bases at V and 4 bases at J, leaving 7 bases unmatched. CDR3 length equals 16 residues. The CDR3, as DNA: TGTGCCAGCTCACCTCCGGGACTAGCGGCCGGAGAGACCCAGTACTTC. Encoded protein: CASSPPGLAAGETQYF.

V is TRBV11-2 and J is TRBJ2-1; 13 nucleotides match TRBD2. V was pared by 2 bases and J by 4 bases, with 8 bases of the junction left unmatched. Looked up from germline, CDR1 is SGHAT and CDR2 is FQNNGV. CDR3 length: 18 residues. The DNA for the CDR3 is TGTGCCAGCAGCTTATGGAGGACTAGCGGGAGAGGGTACAATGAGCAGTTCTTC. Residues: CASSLWRTSGRGYNEQFF.

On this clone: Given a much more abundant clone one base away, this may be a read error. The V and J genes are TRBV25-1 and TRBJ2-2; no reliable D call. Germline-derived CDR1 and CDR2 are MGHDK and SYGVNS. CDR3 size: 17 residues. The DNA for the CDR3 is TGTGCCGGCAGTGAATCGGTCAGGAGAGGGAACACCGGGGAGCTGTTTTTT. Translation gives CAGSESVRRGNTGELFF.

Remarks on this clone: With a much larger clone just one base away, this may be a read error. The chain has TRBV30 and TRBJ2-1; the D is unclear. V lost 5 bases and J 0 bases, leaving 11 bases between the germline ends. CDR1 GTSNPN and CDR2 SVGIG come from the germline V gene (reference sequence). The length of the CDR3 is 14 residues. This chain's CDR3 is CAWVPRSSYNEQFF. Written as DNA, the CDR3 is TGTGCCTGGGTTCCCCGCAGCTCCTACAATGAGCAGTTCTTC.

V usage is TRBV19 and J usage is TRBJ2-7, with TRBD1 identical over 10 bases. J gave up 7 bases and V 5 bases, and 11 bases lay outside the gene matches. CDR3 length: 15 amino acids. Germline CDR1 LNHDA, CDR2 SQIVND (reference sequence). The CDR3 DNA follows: TGTGCCAGTAGTGTCGGGACAGGGGTTTGGTGGGAGCAGTACTTC. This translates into CASSVGTGVWWEQYF.